A single sample gave rise to the 5 T cell receptor beta chains below, sequenced in a study of T cell repertoires in breast cancer. During the second nested PCR, blocking oligonucleotides suppressed genes that were not paired. Each CDR3 protein gets one entry after TCRdb re-called the emulsion pairing reads with MiXCR. The sample includes about 40,000 distinct CDR3 sequences, over 40% seen only once; the top ten take 55% to 75%. The expanded emulsion RT-PCR method captured paired alpha and beta chains from CD8+ T cells. The sample comprised CD8+ T cells. The receptors originated from a pool of human donors with breast cancer or a healthy control (not recorded which).

This chain joins TRBV29-1 and TRBJ2-1; D call uncertain. V shed 1 base and J shed 0 bases, with 13 bases lying between them. CDR1 and CDR2 from the germline V gene are SQVTM and ANQGSEA. The CDR3 extends over 16 amino acids. CDR3 nucleotides: TGCAGCGTTGAAGGTGGATTTCTTAGCTCCTACAATGAGCAGTTCTTC. This codes for CSVEGGFLSSYNEQFF.

The rearrangement links TRBV14 to TRBJ1-4; D uncertain. The germline CDR1 and CDR2 sequences are SGHDN and FVKESK. The CDR3 length is 14 residues. Trimming left V 5 bases short and J 8 bases short, with 15 bases between. The CDR3 DNA is TGTGCCAGCAGCGAATTCGGCAACGAGGAAAAACTGTTTTTT. This sequence encodes CASSEFGNEEKLFF.

Notes on this clonotype: Lacking the conserved final phenylalanine or tryptophan, this CDR3 likely reflects a read error. The chain links TRBV10-3 to TRBJ1-1; a weak D match, TRBD1 (5 bases). The CDR3 loop spans 15 amino acids. CDR1 ENHRY and CDR2 SYGVKD come from the germline V gene. V was trimmed by 8 bases and J by 6 bases, leaving 22 bases between them. In DNA, the CDR3 is TGTGCCATCTCACGGGACCCTAAAAGCTCAGCTGAAGCTTTCCTT. It codes for CAISRDPKSSAEAFL.

This rearrangement joins TRBV6-1 to TRBJ1-2; possibly TRBD1 for D (5 bases). Germline V gene lookup returns CDR1 MNHNS and CDR2 SASEGT. CDR3 length equals 14 residues. V lost 7 bases to trimming and J lost 10 bases, with 22 bases between them. The CDR3 here is CASKDTFVLGNYTF. In nucleotides, the CDR3 is TGTGCCAGCAAGGACACGTTTGTCTTGGGGAACTACACCTTC.

In regard to this clonotype: The missing conserved phenylalanine or tryptophan at the end of this CDR3 makes a read error likely. V is TRBV7-9 and J is TRBJ2-5, with 7 bases fitting TRBD1. The ends lost 0 bases at V and 4 bases at J; junction bases unmatched: 5. CDR3 length: 15 residues. CDR1 and CDR2 from the germline V gene are SEHNR and FQNEAQ (reference sequence). The CDR3 DNA is TGTGCCAGCAGCTTAGCGACGACAGGGTCAGAGACCCAGTACCTC. It specifies CASSLATTGSETQYL.